This TCR beta chain was sequenced in a study of cytomegalovirus exposure and HLA in healthy donors. Primers included in the PCR were 60 Vbeta and 13 Jbeta primers. The data were produced by immunoSEQ multiplex PCR, yet TCRdb's version contains in-frame clones alone and is incomplete. The sample records over 100,000 clones, 77% being singletons. This CDR3 is built from 15 residues. Trimming shortened V by 1 base and J by 0 bases, and 9 bases separated the two germline ends. Germline V gives CDR1 SGHKS, CDR2 YYEKEE (reference sequence). The chain couples TRBV5-5 to TRBJ2-3, with D unresolved. This TCR came from a male donor in good health and CMV-seropositive. Sequenced sample: PBMCs. Written as DNA, the CDR3 is TGTGCCAGCAGCTTGTTAAGAGGCAGCACAGATACGCAGTATTTT. Translating gives CASSLLRGSTDTQYF.